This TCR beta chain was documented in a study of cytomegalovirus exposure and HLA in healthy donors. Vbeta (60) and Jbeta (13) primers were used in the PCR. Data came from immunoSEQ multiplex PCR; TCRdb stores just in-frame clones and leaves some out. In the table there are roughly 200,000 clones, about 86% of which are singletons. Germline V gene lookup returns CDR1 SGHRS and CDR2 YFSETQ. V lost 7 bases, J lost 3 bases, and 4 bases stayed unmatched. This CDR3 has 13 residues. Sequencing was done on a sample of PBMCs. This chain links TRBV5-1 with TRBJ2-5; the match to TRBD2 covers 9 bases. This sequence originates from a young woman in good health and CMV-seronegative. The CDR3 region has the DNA TGCGCCAGCTGCGTAGCGGGAGAAGAGACCCAGTACTTC. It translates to CASCVAGEETQYF.